This TCR beta chain was captured by sequencing in a study of T cell responses to AZD1222 COVID-19 vaccine. Across the whole study: Second-dose intervals near 4 or 12 weeks were combined. Study-level results: Clonal diversity may have been underestimated in mostly white British donors.

The V gene's germline CDR1 is KGHSH and CDR2 LQKENI. With 2 bases removed from V and 5 bases from J, the gap between germline ends came to 9 bases. This CDR3 is built from 13 residues. In the case of this clone: The antigen is undetermined.

TCRdb keeps only in-frame clones here, not all; method: immunoSEQ multiplex PCR. The data show more than 100,000 clones, 75% to 90% seen once. The origin of this receptor is an adult in good health. Sequenced material: peripheral blood, taken on day 0 of AZD1222 vaccination. The chain carries TRBV18 and TRBJ1-1; no definite D call. The CDR3 DNA is TGTGCCAGCTCACCAGGTTATCAGACTGAAGCTTTCTTT. Its protein is CASSPGYQTEAFF.